These 32 T cell receptor beta chains originate from one sample sequenced in a study of OX40 agonist ivuxolimab in advanced cancers. Sequencing was performed with immunoSEQ multiplex PCR; in TCRdb, only in-frame clones are kept and a portion is missing. The data show about 66,000 clones, roughly four fifths seen once. This specimen was CD4+ or CD8+ T cells sorted from blood, taken in a trial of the OX40 agonist ivuxolimab. All receptors come from an adult with an advanced solid tumor such as melanoma, head and neck, liver or kidney cancer.

The chain links TRBV11-1 to TRBJ2-2, with D perhaps assigned TRBD1 or TRBD2 (5 bases each). Trimming stripped 8 bases from V and 1 base from J, with 14 bases between. The CDR3 contains 15 residues. Germline V gene lookup returns CDR1 SGHAT and CDR2 FQDESV (reference sequence). This CDR3 is CASSAGGMNTGELFF. CDR3 in DNA: TGTGCCAGCTCAGCTGGGGGTATGAACACCGGGGAGCTGTTTTTT.

By frequency in the sample, this clone is medium-sized. The CDR3 DNA reads as TGTGCCAGCAGCTTGGACAGGGCCATGGGAAATGAGCAGTTCTTC. As protein: CASSLDRAMGNEQFF. The genes are TRBV2 and TRBJ2-1, with 8 bases fitting TRBD1. V lost 6 bases, J lost 7 bases, and 11 bases stayed unmatched. The CDR3 consists of 15 residues. The germline CDR1 and CDR2 sequences are SNHLY and FYNNEI. Complete variable domain (other parts from reference TRBV2 and TRBJ2-1): EPEVTQTPSHQVTQMGQEVILRCVPISNHLYFYWYRQILGQKVEFLVSFYNNEISEKSEIFDDQFSVERPDGSNFTLKIRSTKLEDSAMYFCASSLDRAMGNEQFFGPGTRLTVL.

The table lists this clone with a count of one. The chain has TRBV19 and TRBJ1-4, with D tentatively TRBD1 (6 bases). The germline V gene encodes CDR1 LNHDA and CDR2 SQIVND (reference sequence). The CDR3 consists of 16 residues. The V end was cut by 4 bases, the J end by 4 bases, with 16 bases between. CDR3 nucleotide sequence: TGTGCCAGTAGTACCGCCCGACAGGCGGGTAATGAAAAACTGTTTTTT. Protein: CASSTARQAGNEKLFF.

This chain connects TRBV5-4 to TRBJ2-3, with 10 positions matching TRBD1. Germline V gene lookup returns CDR1 SGHNT and CDR2 YYREEE (reference sequence). V shed 3 bases, J shed 4 bases, and the junction held 5 bases outside the gene matches. The CDR3 runs 15 residues. CDR3 DNA: TGTGCCAGCAGCTCCCGACAGGGGGCCGCAGATACGCAGTATTTT. Translating gives CASSSRQGAADTQYF.

V is TRBV28 and J is TRBJ1-2; the D is unclear. Trimming removed 4 bases at V and 0 bases at J, with 3 bases between. The length of the CDR3 is 12 residues. The germline V gene encodes CDR1 MDHEN and CDR2 SYDVKM. The CDR3 protein is CASSSTNYGYTF. In nucleotides, the CDR3 is TGTGCCAGCAGTTCAACTAACTATGGCTACACCTTC.

Turning to this clone: One junction end does not reproduce the germline sequence, and a read error may be involved. The gene calls are TRBV5-8 and TRBJ1-1; 9 positions agree with TRBD1. This CDR3 contains 15 residues. From germline, CDR1 is SGHTS and CDR2 YDEGEE. CDR3 region: CASSRSGQGSTEAFF. As DNA, the CDR3 is TGCGCCAGCAGCCGGTCGGGACAGGGATCCACTGAAGCTTTCTTT.

The V and J genes are TRBV6-5 and TRBJ1-2; D is possibly TRBD1 (6 bases). The germline V gene has CDR1 MNHEY and CDR2 SVGAGI. Between the trimmed V and J ends, which lost 2 bases and 7 bases, there was a span of 17 bases. The CDR3 is 15 amino acids. For the CDR3, the DNA is TGTGCCAGCAGTTACGGTCTGGCAGGGGCGGGTGGCTACACCTTC. Protein: CASSYGLAGAGGYTF.

This chain uses TRBV15 with TRBJ2-5; maybe TRBD1 (5 bases). Germline V CDR1 and CDR2: LNHNV, YYDKDF (reference sequence). The V end was cut by 1 base, the J end by 1 base, with 10 bases between. The CDR3 sequence is 15 residues long. This chain's CDR3 is CATSRATGPQETQYF. In DNA form, the CDR3 reads TGTGCCACCAGCAGAGCAACAGGACCCCAAGAGACCCAGTACTTC.

The chain joins TRBV7-9 to TRBJ2-7; 8 bases line up with TRBD1. The trim removed 5 bases at V and 5 bases at J, leaving 8 bases unmatched. Germline lookup yields CDR1 SEHNR and CDR2 FQNEAQ (reference sequence). The CDR3 consists of 14 residues. The CDR3 loop reads CASSQGTGLNEQYV. In DNA, the CDR3 is TGTGCCAGCAGCCAAGGGACAGGCTTAAACGAGCAGTACGTC.

The CDR3 bases are TGTGCCAGCAGCGCAGGGGGACTAGCTTACAATGAGCAGTTCTTC. Translating it yields CASSAGGLAYNEQFF. The rearrangement links TRBV5-8 to TRBJ2-1; 9 bases align to TRBD2. After removal of 4 bases from V and 4 bases from J, the junction contained 6 bases not matched to a gene. Germline lookup yields CDR1 SGHTS and CDR2 YDEGEE. CDR3 length equals 15 residues.

The chain joins TRBV6-5 to TRBJ1-1; D unclear. The CDR3 extends over 15 amino acids. Germline V gives CDR1 MNHEY, CDR2 SVGAGI. V lost 6 bases to trimming and J lost 4 bases, with 18 bases between them. CDR3 region: CASRRIVNLGTEAFF. The CDR3 DNA reads TGTGCCAGCAGGAGGATCGTGAACCTAGGCACTGAAGCTTTCTTT.

The V call is TRBV18, the J call TRBJ1-1, with 7 bases lining up with TRBD1. Germline trimming cut 6 bases from V and 2 bases from J; bases unmatched to any gene: 3. The CDR3 is 13 residues long. Germline-derived CDR1 and CDR2 are KGHSH and LQKENI. CDR3 residues: CASSRDSNTEAFF. CDR3 nucleotides: TGTGCCAGCTCCAGGGACAGCAACACTGAAGCTTTCTTT.

This rearrangement joins TRBV7-2 to TRBJ1-1, with 8 positions matching TRBD1. J gave up 0 bases and V 5 bases, and 11 bases lay outside the gene matches. This CDR3 region has 17 residues. Looked up from germline, CDR1 is SGHTA and CDR2 is FQGNSA. CDR3 in amino acids: CASSPWTGRRMNTEAFF. The CDR3 DNA reads TGTGCCAGCAGCCCATGGACAGGGCGAAGGATGAACACTGAAGCTTTCTTT. Full variable domain (remainder filled in from reference TRBV7-2 and TRBJ1-1): GAGVSQSPSNKVTEKGKDVELRCDPISGHTALYWYRQSLGQGLEFLIYFQGNSAPDKSGLPSDRFSAERTGGSVSTLTIQRTQQEDSAVYLCASSPWTGRRMNTEAFFGQGTRLTVV.

The V gene is TRBV27, the J gene TRBJ1-4; TRBD1 matches at 11 bases. V was pared by 2 bases and J by 0 bases, with 8 bases of the junction left unmatched. There are 19 residues in the CDR3. Germline V lookup: CDR1 MNHEY, CDR2 SMNVEV (reference sequence). CDR3 region: CASSLRTGGLRSTNEKLFF. The CDR3 DNA follows: TGTGCCAGCAGTTTAAGGACAGGGGGCCTGCGATCAACTAATGAAAAACTGTTTTTT.

This clone was seen a handful of times. The chain has TRBV22-1 and TRBJ1-2. TRBV22-1 is described as a pseudogene. The CDR3 is 10 residues long. CDR3 protein: CARKTYGYTF. In DNA, the CDR3 is TGTGCGAGAAAGACCTATGGCTACACCTTC.

About this clone: The junction departs from germline at one end; a sequencing error may be responsible. The J gene is TRBJ2-5, the V gene TRBV13; no definite D call. The germline CDR1 and CDR2 sequences are PRHDT and FYEKMQ (reference sequence). This CDR3 region has 13 residues. The CDR3 DNA is TGTGCCAGCAGCCTAGGCCCACAAGAGACCCAGTACTTC. The encoded protein is CASSLGPQETQYF.

This chain links TRBV7-2 with TRBJ2-3; no clear D. V shed 6 bases and J shed 2 bases, with 15 bases lying between them. This CDR3 spans 15 amino acids. CDR1 is SGHTA, CDR2 FQGNSA, per germline. The CDR3 DNA reads as TGTGCCAGCAGGAGCCCTTTAGGGTCCACAGATACGCAGTATTTT. Its translation: CASRSPLGSTDTQYF.

This rearrangement joins TRBV5-1 to TRBJ2-2, with D unresolved. The CDR3 loop spans 14 amino acids. V was clipped by 2 bases and J by 5 bases, with 10 bases between them. Looked up from germline, CDR1 is SGHRS and CDR2 is YFSETQ. The CDR3: CASSFLLRTGELFF. CDR3 DNA sequence: TGCGCCAGCAGCTTTCTTCTAAGAACCGGGGAGCTGTTTTTT.

This chain joins TRBV7-3 and TRBJ2-1; TRBD2 matches at 14 bases. The CDR3 length is 16 residues. Germline V gene data show CDR1 as SGHTA and CDR2 as FQGTGA. Trimming at V came to 4 bases and at J to 9 bases, leaving 8 bases not matched to a gene. The chain's CDR3 is CASSSQTSGGATEQFF. The CDR3 bases are TGTGCCAGCAGCTCTCAGACTAGCGGGGGGGCCACTGAGCAGTTCTTC.

This rearrangement joins TRBV7-9 to TRBJ1-4; 8 bases line up with TRBD1. The CDR3 length is 16 residues. V lost 1 base to trimming and J lost 8 bases; unmatched junction nucleotides: 9. Looked up from germline, CDR1 is SEHNR and CDR2 is FQNEAQ (reference sequence). CDR3 amino acids: CASSLGVGQGGEKLFF. The CDR3 DNA reads TGTGCCAGCAGCTTAGGAGTAGGACAGGGAGGAGAAAAACTGTTTTTT.

J is TRBJ2-3 and V is TRBV19; perhaps TRBD2 as D (7 bases). Trimming removed 4 bases at V and 1 base at J, with 12 bases between. The CDR3 sequence is 15 residues long. Germline assignment: CDR1 LNHDA and CDR2 SQIVND (reference sequence). The CDR3 loop reads CASSKGRGGTDTQYF. CDR3 nucleotide sequence: TGTGCCAGTAGTAAGGGGAGGGGGGGCACAGATACGCAGTATTTT.

This clone appeared a few times. The chain carries TRBV5-6 and TRBJ2-1, with D possibly called TRBD1 or TRBD2 (5 bases each). The germline CDR1 and CDR2 sequences are SGHDT and YYEEEE. Trimming took off 1 base at V and 6 bases at J, with 11 bases between the two ends. The CDR3 runs to 14 residues. In nucleotides, the CDR3 is TGTGCCAGCAGCTTGAAACGGGGCATCAATGAGCAGTTCTTC. It specifies CASSLKRGINEQFF.

V gene TRBV2 combines with J gene TRBJ1-2; D is undetermined. The CDR3 consists of 12 residues. V was clipped by 7 bases and J by 2 bases, with 8 bases between them. Germline-derived CDR1 and CDR2 are SNHLY and FYNNEI. The CDR3 DNA sequence: TGTGCCAGCACCCTGAAGAACTATGGCTACACCTTC. This encodes CASTLKNYGYTF.

The gene calls are TRBV2 and TRBJ2-5; TRBD1 is a possible D gene (5 bases). The J call may be wrong; the DNA end is better matched by TRBJ2-7. Germline assignment: CDR1 SNHLY and CDR2 FYNNEI. The CDR3 is made up of 12 amino acids. CDR3 loop: CASSVRDYEQYF. DNA of the CDR3: TGTGCCAGCAGTGTCAGGGACTACGAGCAGTACTTC.

The chain links TRBV30 to TRBJ2-7; tentative D call: TRBD2 (6 bases). V dropped 5 bases and J dropped 3 bases, with 14 bases sitting between them. The CDR3 contains 13 residues. The germline CDR1 and CDR2 sequences are GTSNPN and SVGIG (reference sequence). Here the CDR3 DNA reads TGTGCCTGGGGGAGGCAGGTAGGCTACGAGCAGTACTTC. The encoded protein is CAWGRQVGYEQYF.

The chain employs TRBV5-1 and TRBJ2-3, with 8 bases that match TRBD1. Trimming removed 4 bases from V and 6 bases from J; junction bases left unmatched: 7. The germline V gene has CDR1 SGHRS and CDR2 YFSETQ. The CDR3 is 14 amino acids. This chain's CDR3 is CASSRTGKEDTQYF. The CDR3 nucleotides read TGCGCCAGCAGCCGGACAGGGAAGGAGGATACGCAGTATTTT.

A single count supports this clone. This rearrangement joins TRBV7-2 to TRBJ2-1; D is unresolved. The germline CDR1 and CDR2 sequences are SGHTA and FQGNSA. The CDR3 is 13 amino acids. V lost 2 bases and J 9 bases, leaving 11 bases between the germline ends. The CDR3 nucleotides are TGTGCCAGCAGCTTACCCGGATTCAGTGAGCAGTTCTTC. It specifies CASSLPGFSEQFF. The whole variable domain, remainder taken from reference TRBV7-2 and TRBJ2-1, is GAGVSQSPSNKVTEKGKDVELRCDPISGHTALYWYRQSLGQGLEFLIYFQGNSAPDKSGLPSDRFSAERTGGSVSTLTIQRTQQEDSAVYLCASSLPGFSEQFFGPGTRLTVL.

The chain's CDR3 is CASSGGTENTGELFF. The CDR3 region has the DNA TGTGCCAGCAGCGGCGGGACAGAGAACACCGGGGAGCTGTTTTTT. The V and J genes are TRBV9 and TRBJ2-2, with a weak D call TRBD1 (7 bases). The CDR3 runs to 15 residues. Germline assignment: CDR1 SGDLS and CDR2 YYNGEE. V gave up 3 bases and J gave up 1 base, with 10 bases separating them.

The rearrangement uses TRBV28 and TRBJ1-5; TRBD1 might be the D (6 bases). V shed 6 bases and J shed 3 bases, with 12 bases lying between them. The CDR3 totals 14 residues. CDR1 MDHEN and CDR2 SYDVKM come from the germline V gene. The CDR3 region is CASRLTGNNQPQHF. The CDR3 coding sequence is TGTGCCAGCAGGCTCACAGGGAACAATCAGCCCCAGCATTTT. The variable domain in full, completed from reference TRBV28 and TRBJ1-5, reads DVKVTQSSRYLVKRTGEKVFLECVQDMDHENMFWYRQDPGLGLRLIYFSYDVKMKEKGDIPEGYSVSREKKERFSLILESASTNQTSMYLCASRLTGNNQPQHFGDGTRLSIL.

The chain carries TRBV18 and TRBJ2-3, with TRBD2 identical over 10 bases. This CDR3 is built from 14 residues. Losses at the gene ends were 2 bases for V and 11 bases for J; bases not matched to a gene: 7. The V gene's germline CDR1 is KGHSH and CDR2 LQKENI. In DNA form, the CDR3 reads TGTGCCAGCTCACCAGGGATAGCGGGGGGCGAGCAGTATTTT. Translated, it gives CASSPGIAGGEQYF.

The CDR3 region has the DNA TGCAGCGTTGAAGAGGACACAGAGGCTTTCTTT. This encodes CSVEEDTEAFF. The V and J genes are TRBV29-1 and TRBJ1-1, with TRBD1 as a possible D gene (5 bases). The CDR3 covers 11 residues. Germline CDR1 reads SQVTM; CDR2 reads ANQGSEA. V lost 0 bases and J lost 11, with 10 bases in between.

The rearrangement joins TRBV30 to TRBJ1-6; D is undetermined. The germline gives CDR1 GTSNPN, CDR2 SVGIG (reference sequence). The V end lost 0 bases, the J end lost 7 bases, and 7 bases lay between the germline ends. CDR3 length: 13 amino acids. CDR3 nucleotide sequence: TGTGCCTGGAGTGTAGAGGCGAATTCACCCCTCCACTTT. It encodes CAWSVEANSPLHF.